This T cell receptor beta chain is drawn from a study of Ad26.COV2.S vaccination and SARS-CoV-2 variants. Findings and limits, study-wide: From the TCR breadth and depth analyses, total T cell responses may have been underestimated. Participants in the vaccine arm had higher spike-specific TCR breadth; placebo recipients had lower.

Treatment noted: about 20 received Ad26.COV2.S at low or high dose, single or two shots; about 5 received placebo; per-sample allocation not given. Sampling was done on day 63 after the first vaccine or placebo injection. As its vector, the vaccine had Ad26, which expressed Wuhan-strain SARS-CoV-2 spike. Method: immunoSEQ multiplex PCR; TCRdb's copy keeps in-frame clones and lacks some. Of about 410,000 clones in the sample, approximately 89% were seen once. This clone was seen a single time. What it binds is unknown. The V segment lost 3 bases and the J segment 8 bases; nucleotides outside the gene matches: 6. This CDR3 region has 14 residues. The V gene's germline CDR1 is KGHSH and CDR2 LQKENI.

The chain employs TRBV18 and TRBJ1-4; 7 bases match TRBD1. Sample: peripheral blood, taken in a trial of Ad26.COV2.S vaccine versus placebo. This TCR was recovered from a person aged 18-60 years who received the Ad26.COV2.S COVID-19 vaccine or a placebo. This chain's CDR3 is CASSPRQGGEKLFF. The CDR3 bases are TGTGCCAGCTCACCGCGGCAGGGGGGCGAAAAACTGTTTTTT.